The present T cell receptor (beta chain) was sequenced within a study of blood T cell repertoires in COVID-19. Looking at the study overall: Samples representing acute and convalescent COVID-19 were sourced from the United States, Italy and Spain. Sources were T cells, B-cell-depleted T cells, or PBMCs; the material itself was cDNA or gDNA.

The CDR3 has 15 amino acids. V lost 3 bases, J lost 1 base, and 12 bases lay in between. The germline V gene encodes CDR1 MNHEY and CDR2 SMNVEV (reference sequence). Original processing methods: Researchers report that nucleated cell counts were estimated from reference gene primer amplification. Profiled with immunoSEQ multiplex PCR; TCRdb holds only in-frame clones, not every one. The D gene and trimming were derived from the DNA, and the V and J assignments and clone size from that table. Here the sample spans some 72,000 clones, over 80% being singletons. Seattle's cohort entered during active infection and was followed longitudinally.

The receptor was derived from a man aged 50 to 60 with COVID-19, enrolled during active disease. The sequencing input was peripheral blood. The genes are TRBV27 and TRBJ1-1; a possible D gene is TRBD1 (5 bases). CDR3 coding DNA: TGTGCCAGCAGTTTTGGGGCGGAAAAGAACACTGAAGCTTTCTTT. Its translation is CASSFGAEKNTEAFF.